Sequencing of this T cell receptor (beta chain) was carried out in a study of post-analysis software for immune sequencing data. About this clonotype itself: The antigen is unknown.

Trimming cost V 6 bases and J 2 bases, with 17 bases left between them. The CDR3 is 16 amino acids. Study findings and constraints: In patients, five or six TRBV segments were more frequent than in controls, with TRBV5-6, TRBV5-1 and TRBV20-1 among them. Normalized Chao1 diversity was significantly lower in multiple sclerosis patients than in controls.

Prepared libraries of TCR beta cDNA carried unique molecular identifiers. TCRdb redid the calling of the PCR reads with MiXCR, one entry per CDR3 protein. Seen here are approximately 160,000 distinct CDR3 sequences, 30% observed once, and the top ten hold approximately 1.5%. The sample taken for sequencing was blood. This TCR derives from a girl aged 5 to 17 with multiple sclerosis. The chain uses TRBV12-3 or TRBV12-4 and TRBJ2-1; perhaps TRBD2 as D (5 bases). The CDR3 loop reads CASRSNTRRAYNEQFF. CDR3 nucleotide sequence: TGTGCCAGCAGGTCTAATACTAGGCGGGCCTACAATGAGCAGTTCTTC.